A single sample is the source of the 15 T cell receptor beta chains below, sequenced in a study of human T cells and chemical hapten exposure. One entry per CDR3 protein, called by TCRdb with MiXCR from the RACE reads. The table has roughly 260,000 distinct CDR3 sequences, about 9% seen once. Time point denoted: pre-sensitization, week 0. Treatment given: therapeutic diphenylcyclopropenone sensitization with weekly scalp DPC. Here the sequenced sample was whole blood, taken in connection with sensitization to the hapten diphenylcyclopropenone (DPC). The receptors derive from a woman between 35 and 50 years old with alopecia areata. Some clones in this sample may be carry-over from other donors' samples.

This clonotype was observed a single time. The chain links TRBV4-1 to TRBJ2-7, with D possibly being TRBD2 (6 bases). Trimming cost V 2 bases and J 3 bases, with 20 bases left between them. CDR1 and CDR2 from the germline V gene are MGHRA and YSYEKL. The CDR3 has 17 amino acids. CDR3 coding DNA: TGCGCCAGCAGCCAAATATTTCCCAGCGGAGGGAACTACGAGCAGTACTTC. It yields the protein CASSQIFPSGGNYEQYF.

This clonotype was seen more than once but under ten times. V and J are TRBV11-2 and TRBJ2-2; D possibly corresponds to TRBD1 (6 bases). This CDR3 has 16 residues. V gave up 5 bases and J gave up 0 bases, with 13 bases separating them. Germline CDR1 SGHAT, CDR2 FQNNGV. The CDR3 here is CASSLNTGPNTGELFF. For the CDR3, the DNA is TGTGCCAGCAGCCTCAATACAGGGCCGAACACCGGGGAGCTGTTTTTT.

This clonotype was detected a few times. The chain employs TRBV24-1 and TRBJ2-5; D is perhaps TRBD1 or TRBD2 (5 bases each). This CDR3 is 12 amino acids long. V gave up 3 bases and J gave up 9 bases, with 10 bases separating them. Germline V gene sequence: CDR1 KGHDR, CDR2 SFDVKD. The CDR3 protein is CATSDRGPAQYF. The CDR3 bases are TGTGCCACCAGTGATCGGGGCCCGGCCCAGTACTTC.

A remark on this clonotype: At one end the junction does not follow the germline gene, possibly because of a read error. This chain connects TRBV12-3 or TRBV12-4 to TRBJ2-6; 8 nucleotides line up with TRBD1. The CDR3 has 16 residues. CDR3 nucleotide sequence: TGTGCCACCTCCGGGACAGGCGGGTCCGGGGCCAACGTTCTGACTTTC. Translated, it gives CATSGTGGSGANVLTF.

The rearrangement links TRBV3-1 to TRBJ2-7; TRBD1 aligns across 8 bases. The ends lost 2 bases at V and 7 bases at J; junction bases unmatched: 4. The CDR3 spans 13 residues. Germline-derived CDR1 and CDR2 are LGHDT and YNNKEL (reference sequence). The CDR3 sequence: CASSQQGAGEQYF. The CDR3, as DNA: TGTGCCAGCAGCCAACAGGGGGCAGGGGAGCAGTACTTC.

In this sample, this clonotype turned up a few times. J is TRBJ1-2 and V is TRBV6-5; D is perhaps TRBD1 (5 bases). The germline V gene has CDR1 MNHEY and CDR2 SVGAGI. Trimming left V 2 bases short and J 2 bases short, with 18 bases between. This CDR3 has 17 amino acids. The CDR3: CASSYRRLRGGNYGYTF. In nucleotides, the CDR3 is TGTGCCAGCAGTTACCGGAGGTTAAGGGGAGGGAACTATGGCTACACCTTC.

At least ten counts were recorded for this clonotype. This chain joins TRBV5-6 and TRBJ1-1; D ambiguous. CDR3 length equals 15 residues. Germline V gives CDR1 SGHDT, CDR2 YYEEEE. V shed 0 bases and J shed 3 bases, with 12 bases lying between them. For the CDR3, the DNA is TGTGCCAGCAGCTTGGTCCAAAATTCTCACACTGAAGCTTTCTTT. Translated, it gives CASSLVQNSHTEAFF.

This clonotype was counted between two and nine times. The chain recombines TRBV7-2 with TRBJ2-3, with 8 bases lining up with TRBD1. V was clipped by 3 bases and J by 3 bases; unmatched bases: 8. Germline V CDR1 and CDR2: SGHTA, FQGNSA. This CDR3 is 16 amino acids long. CDR3 sequence reads: CASSFLDRERTDTQYF. The CDR3 DNA reads as TGTGCCAGCAGCTTCCTGGACAGGGAAAGGACAGATACGCAGTATTTT. Combining the CDR3 with reference TRBV7-2 and TRBJ2-3 gives the whole variable domain GAGVSQSPSNKVTEKGKDVELRCDPISGHTALYWYRQSLGQGLEFLIYFQGNSAPDKSGLPSDRFSAERTGGSVSTLTIQRTQQEDSAVYLCASSFLDRERTDTQYFGPGTRLTVL.

In this sample, this clonotype turned up many times. The chain links TRBV27 to TRBJ1-2, with D possibly TRBD1 on 6 matching bases. This CDR3 has 15 residues. The germline V gene encodes CDR1 MNHEY and CDR2 SMNVEV (reference sequence). With 6 bases removed from V and 3 bases from J, the gap between germline ends came to 17 bases. Written as DNA, the CDR3 is TGTGCCAGCAGCTTAGGGGGAGGGAGTTACTATGGCTACACCTTC. Residues: CASSLGGGSYYGYTF.

This clonotype was observed a few times. This chain connects TRBV4-1 to TRBJ2-1, with 7 bases matching TRBD2. Germline CDR1 is MGHRA and CDR2 is YSYEKL. The CDR3 length is 17 residues. J was trimmed by 3 bases and V by 1 base; bases with no gene match: 9. CDR3 sequence: CASSQVLSSGNYNEQFF. CDR3 in DNA: TGCGCCAGCAGCCAAGTCTTGTCTAGCGGAAACTACAATGAGCAGTTCTTC.

The V gene is TRBV7-9, the J gene TRBJ1-5; D remains ambiguous. CDR1 and CDR2 (germline): SEHNR, FQNEAQ (reference sequence). Trimming stripped 7 bases from V and 6 bases from J, with 13 bases between. CDR3 length: 13 amino acids. CDR3 sequence reads: CASTEGSGQPQHF. CDR3 coding DNA: TGTGCCAGCACCGAAGGGTCAGGTCAGCCCCAGCATTTT. The full variable domain, its missing parts supplied by reference TRBV7-9 and TRBJ1-5, is DTGVSQNPRHKITKRGQNVTFRCDPISEHNRLYWYRQTLGQGPEFLTYFQNEAQLEKSRLLSDRFSAERPKGSFSTLEIQRTEQGDSAMYLCASTEGSGQPQHFGDGTRLSIL.

The rearrangement joins TRBV7-2 to TRBJ1-6; TRBD1 aligns across 8 bases. Germline V gene sequence: CDR1 SGHTA, CDR2 FQGNSA. V lost 1 base to trimming and J lost 4 bases; unmatched junction nucleotides: 6. The CDR3 contains 17 residues. CDR3: CASSLGIDRGYNSPLHF. In DNA form, the CDR3 reads TGTGCCAGCAGCTTAGGGATAGACAGGGGATATAATTCACCCCTCCACTTT. Supplemented by reference TRBV7-2 and TRBJ1-6, the full variable domain reads GAGVSQSPSNKVTEKGKDVELRCDPISGHTALYWYRQSLGQGLEFLIYFQGNSAPDKSGLPSDRFSAERTGGSVSTLTIQRTQQEDSAVYLCASSLGIDRGYNSPLHFGNGTRLTVT.

This clonotype was recorded a few times. The chain employs TRBV7-2 and TRBJ2-2; no clear D gene. Germline CDR1 and CDR2: SGHTA and FQGNSA. The CDR3 spans 13 residues. V was trimmed by 0 bases and J by 8 bases, leaving 7 bases between them. Here the CDR3 DNA reads TGTGCCAGCAGCTTAGCGAACCGAGGGGAGCTGTTTTTT. Protein product: CASSLANRGELFF. Full variable domain (remainder filled in from reference TRBV7-2 and TRBJ2-2): GAGVSQSPSNKVTEKGKDVELRCDPISGHTALYWYRQSLGQGLEFLIYFQGNSAPDKSGLPSDRFSAERTGGSVSTLTIQRTQQEDSAVYLCASSLANRGELFFGEGSRLTVL.

CDR3 protein: CASSEQGRSGEAFF. CDR3 coding DNA: TGTGCCAGCAGTGAACAGGGGAGGTCAGGTGAAGCTTTCTTT. The chain carries TRBV6-1 and TRBJ1-1; TRBD1 is a possible D gene (6 bases). Trimming shortened V by 2 bases and J by 7 bases, and 14 bases separated the two germline ends. CDR3 size: 14 residues. The germline V gene has CDR1 MNHNS and CDR2 SASEGT.

In this sample, this clonotype turned up many times. V and J are TRBV11-2 and TRBJ2-2; D is unresolved. V lost 1 base and J 4 bases, leaving 4 bases between the germline ends. Germline V gene lookup returns CDR1 SGHAT and CDR2 FQNNGV. The CDR3 loop spans 13 amino acids. This chain's CDR3 is CASSLVRTGELFF. CDR3 in DNA: TGTGCCAGCAGCTTAGTTCGCACCGGGGAGCTGTTTTTT.